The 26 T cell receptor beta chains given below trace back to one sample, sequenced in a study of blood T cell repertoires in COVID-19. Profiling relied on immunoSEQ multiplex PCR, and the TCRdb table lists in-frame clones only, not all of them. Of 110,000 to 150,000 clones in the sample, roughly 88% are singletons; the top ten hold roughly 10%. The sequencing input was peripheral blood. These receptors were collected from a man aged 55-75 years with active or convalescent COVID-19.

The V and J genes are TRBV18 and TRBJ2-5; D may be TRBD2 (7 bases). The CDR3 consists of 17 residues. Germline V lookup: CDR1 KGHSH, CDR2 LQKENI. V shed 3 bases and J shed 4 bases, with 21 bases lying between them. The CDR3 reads CASSPPNRGAIGETQYF. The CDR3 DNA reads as TGTGCCAGCTCACCGCCGAACCGGGGGGCGATAGGAGAGACCCAGTACTTC.

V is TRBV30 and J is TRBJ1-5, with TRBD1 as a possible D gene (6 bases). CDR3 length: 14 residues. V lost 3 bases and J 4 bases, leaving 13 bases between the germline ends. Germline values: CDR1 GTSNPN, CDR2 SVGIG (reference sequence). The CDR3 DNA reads TGTGCCTGGAGCACAGGGAGGGGGAATCAGCCCCAGCATTTT. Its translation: CAWSTGRGNQPQHF.

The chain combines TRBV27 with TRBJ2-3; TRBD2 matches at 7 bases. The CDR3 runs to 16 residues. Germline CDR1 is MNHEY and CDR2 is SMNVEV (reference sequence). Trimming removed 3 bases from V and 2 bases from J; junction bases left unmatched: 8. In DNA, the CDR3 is TGTGCCAGCAGTTTTAACTTGCGGGAGCCCACAGATACGCAGTATTTT. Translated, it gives CASSFNLREPTDTQYF.

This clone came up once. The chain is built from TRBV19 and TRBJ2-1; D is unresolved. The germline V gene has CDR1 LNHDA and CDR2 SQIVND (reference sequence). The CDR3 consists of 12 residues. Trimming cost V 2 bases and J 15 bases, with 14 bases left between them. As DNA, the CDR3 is TGTGCCAGTAGTATACTTGCCGGGTATCGGTTCTTC. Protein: CASSILAGYRFF.

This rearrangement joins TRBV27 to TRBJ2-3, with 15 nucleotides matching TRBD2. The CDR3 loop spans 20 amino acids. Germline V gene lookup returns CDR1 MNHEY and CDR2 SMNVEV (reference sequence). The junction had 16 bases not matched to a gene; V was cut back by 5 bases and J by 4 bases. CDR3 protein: CASSPDYSGTSGRYSDTQYF. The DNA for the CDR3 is TGTGCCAGCAGTCCCGATTATTCCGGGACTAGCGGGAGGTATTCAGATACGCAGTATTTT.

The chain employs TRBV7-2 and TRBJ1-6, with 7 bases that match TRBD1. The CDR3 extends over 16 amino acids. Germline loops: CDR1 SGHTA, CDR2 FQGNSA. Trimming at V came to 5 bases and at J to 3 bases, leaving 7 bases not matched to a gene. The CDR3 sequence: CASSGDSPIYNSPLHF. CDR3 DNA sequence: TGTGCCAGCAGCGGGGACAGCCCCATCTATAATTCACCCCTCCACTTT. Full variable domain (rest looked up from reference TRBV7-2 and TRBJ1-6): GAGVSQSPSNKVTEKGKDVELRCDPISGHTALYWYRQSLGQGLEFLIYFQGNSAPDKSGLPSDRFSAERTGGSVSTLTIQRTQQEDSAVYLCASSGDSPIYNSPLHFGNGTRLTVT.

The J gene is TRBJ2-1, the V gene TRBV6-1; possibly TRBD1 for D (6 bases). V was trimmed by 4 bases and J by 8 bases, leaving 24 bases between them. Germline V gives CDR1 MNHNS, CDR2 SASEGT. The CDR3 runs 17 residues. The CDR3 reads CASSGPATRGNLDEQFF. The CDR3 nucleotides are TGTGCCAGCAGTGGCCCCGCCACTAGGGGGAATTTGGATGAGCAGTTCTTC.

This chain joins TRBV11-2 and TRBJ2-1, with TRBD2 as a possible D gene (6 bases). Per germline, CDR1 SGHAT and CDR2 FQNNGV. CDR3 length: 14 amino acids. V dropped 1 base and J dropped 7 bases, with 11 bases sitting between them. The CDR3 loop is CASSLAGAGNEQFF. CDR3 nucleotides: TGTGCCAGCAGCTTAGCGGGAGCTGGGAATGAGCAGTTCTTC.

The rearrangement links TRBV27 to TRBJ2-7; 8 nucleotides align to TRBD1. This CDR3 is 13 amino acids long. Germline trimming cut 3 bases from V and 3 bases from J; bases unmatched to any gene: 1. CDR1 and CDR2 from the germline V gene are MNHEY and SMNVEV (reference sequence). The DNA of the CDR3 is TGTGCCAGCAGTTTGGGACAGGACTACGAGCAGTACTTC. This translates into CASSLGQDYEQYF.

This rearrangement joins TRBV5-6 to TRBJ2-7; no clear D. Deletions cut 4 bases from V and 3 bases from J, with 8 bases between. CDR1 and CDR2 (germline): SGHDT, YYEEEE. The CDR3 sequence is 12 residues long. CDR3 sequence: CASSLNIYEQYF. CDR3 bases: TGTGCCAGCAGCCTTAACATCTACGAGCAGTACTTC.

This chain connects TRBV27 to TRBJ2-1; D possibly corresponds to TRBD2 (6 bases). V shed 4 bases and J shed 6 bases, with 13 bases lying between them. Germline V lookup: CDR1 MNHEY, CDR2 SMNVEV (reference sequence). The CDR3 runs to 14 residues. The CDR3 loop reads CASSSPGLGNEQFF. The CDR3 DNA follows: TGTGCCAGCAGTTCCCCGGGACTGGGCAATGAGCAGTTCTTC.

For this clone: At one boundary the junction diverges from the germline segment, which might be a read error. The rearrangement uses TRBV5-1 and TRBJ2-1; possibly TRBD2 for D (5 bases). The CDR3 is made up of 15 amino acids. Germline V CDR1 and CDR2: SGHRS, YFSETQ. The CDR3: CASGLDPGNYNEQFF. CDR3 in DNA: TGCGCCAGCGGCTTGGATCCGGGAAACTACAATGAGCAGTTCTTC.

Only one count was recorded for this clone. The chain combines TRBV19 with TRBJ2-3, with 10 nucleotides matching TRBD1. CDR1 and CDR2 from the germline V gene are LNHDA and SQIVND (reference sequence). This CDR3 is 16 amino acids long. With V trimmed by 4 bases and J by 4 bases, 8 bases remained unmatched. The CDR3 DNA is TGTGCCAGTAGTAGGTTAGGGACAGGGGATGCAGATACGCAGTATTTT. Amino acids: CASSRLGTGDADTQYF.

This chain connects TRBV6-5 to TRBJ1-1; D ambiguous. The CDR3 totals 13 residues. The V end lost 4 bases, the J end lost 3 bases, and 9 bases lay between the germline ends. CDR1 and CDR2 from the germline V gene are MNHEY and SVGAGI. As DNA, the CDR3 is TGTGCCAGCAGTTCCCCGTCGGACACTGAAGCTTTCTTT. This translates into CASSSPSDTEAFF.

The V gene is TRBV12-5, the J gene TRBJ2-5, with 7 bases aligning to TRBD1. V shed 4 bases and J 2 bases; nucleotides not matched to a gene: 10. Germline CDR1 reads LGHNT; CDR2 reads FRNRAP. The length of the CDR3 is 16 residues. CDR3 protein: CASGSLGWDRQETQYF. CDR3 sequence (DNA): TGTGCTAGTGGTTCCCTCGGGTGGGACAGACAAGAGACCCAGTACTTC.

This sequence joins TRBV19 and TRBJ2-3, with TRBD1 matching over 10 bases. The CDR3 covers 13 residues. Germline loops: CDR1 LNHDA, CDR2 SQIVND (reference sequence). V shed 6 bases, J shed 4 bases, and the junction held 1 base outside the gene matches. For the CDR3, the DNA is TGTGCCAGTAGGGGGACAGGGGCAGATACGCAGTATTTT. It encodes CASRGTGADTQYF.

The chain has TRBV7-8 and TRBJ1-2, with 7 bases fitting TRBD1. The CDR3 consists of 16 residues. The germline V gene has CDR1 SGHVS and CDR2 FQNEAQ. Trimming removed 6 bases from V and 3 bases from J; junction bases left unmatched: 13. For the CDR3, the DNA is TGTGCCAGCAGTCCTAGAGGTAACCAGGGGGACTATGGCTACACCTTC. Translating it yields CASSPRGNQGDYGYTF.

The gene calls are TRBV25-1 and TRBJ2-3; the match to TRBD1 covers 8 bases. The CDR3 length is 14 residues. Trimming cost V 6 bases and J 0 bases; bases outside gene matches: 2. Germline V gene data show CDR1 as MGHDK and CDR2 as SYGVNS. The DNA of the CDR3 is TGTGCCAGCAGCCGGGACAGGAGCACAGATACGCAGTATTTT. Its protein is CASSRDRSTDTQYF.

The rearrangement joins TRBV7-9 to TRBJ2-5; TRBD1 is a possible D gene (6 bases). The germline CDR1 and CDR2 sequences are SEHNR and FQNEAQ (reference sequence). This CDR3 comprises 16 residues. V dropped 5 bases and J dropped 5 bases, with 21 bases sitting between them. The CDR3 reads CASSTGAGTPGETQYF. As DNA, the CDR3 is TGTGCCAGCAGCACCGGGGCTGGGACACCCGGGGAGACCCAGTACTTC.

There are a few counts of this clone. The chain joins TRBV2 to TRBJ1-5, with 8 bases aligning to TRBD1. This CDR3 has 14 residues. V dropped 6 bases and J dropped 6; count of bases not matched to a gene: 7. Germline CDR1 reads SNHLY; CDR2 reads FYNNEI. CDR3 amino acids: CASSRQGPSQPQHF. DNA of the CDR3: TGTGCCAGCAGCCGACAGGGGCCGAGTCAGCCCCAGCATTTT.

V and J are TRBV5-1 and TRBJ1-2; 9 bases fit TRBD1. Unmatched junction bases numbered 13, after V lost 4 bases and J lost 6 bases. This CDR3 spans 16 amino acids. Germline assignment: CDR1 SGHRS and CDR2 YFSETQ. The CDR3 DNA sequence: TGCGCCAGCAGCAAGGGACAGGGATTGAAGGGGGATGGCTACACCTTC. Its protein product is CASSKGQGLKGDGYTF.

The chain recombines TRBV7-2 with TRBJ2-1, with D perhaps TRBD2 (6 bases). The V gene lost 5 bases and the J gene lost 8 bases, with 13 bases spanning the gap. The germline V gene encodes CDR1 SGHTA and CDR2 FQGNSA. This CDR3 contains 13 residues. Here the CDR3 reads CASSTSRDHEQFF. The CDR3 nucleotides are TGTGCCAGCAGCACTAGCAGGGACCATGAGCAGTTCTTC. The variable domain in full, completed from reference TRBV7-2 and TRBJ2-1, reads GAGVSQSPSNKVTEKGKDVELRCDPISGHTALYWYRQSLGQGLEFLIYFQGNSAPDKSGLPSDRFSAERTGGSVSTLTIQRTQQEDSAVYLCASSTSRDHEQFFGPGTRLTVL.

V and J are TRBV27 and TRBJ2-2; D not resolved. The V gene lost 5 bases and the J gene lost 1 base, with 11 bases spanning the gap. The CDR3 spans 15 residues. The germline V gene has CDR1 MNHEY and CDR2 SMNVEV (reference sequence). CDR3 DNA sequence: TGTGCCAGCAGTAACGACATGGGGAACACCGGGGAGCTGTTTTTT. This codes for CASSNDMGNTGELFF.

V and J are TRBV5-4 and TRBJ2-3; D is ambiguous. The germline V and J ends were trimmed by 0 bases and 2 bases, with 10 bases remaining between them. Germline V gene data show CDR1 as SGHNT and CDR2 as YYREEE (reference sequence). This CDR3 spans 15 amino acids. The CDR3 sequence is CASSLGQVSTDTQYF. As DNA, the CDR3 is TGTGCCAGCAGCTTGGGGCAGGTTTCCACAGATACGCAGTATTTT. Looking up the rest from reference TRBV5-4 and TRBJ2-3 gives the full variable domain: ETGVTQSPTHLIKTRGQQVTLRCSSQSGHNTVSWYQQALGQGPQFIFQYYREEENGRGNFPPRFSGLQFPNYSSELNVNALELDDSALYLCASSLGQVSTDTQYFGPGTRLTVL.

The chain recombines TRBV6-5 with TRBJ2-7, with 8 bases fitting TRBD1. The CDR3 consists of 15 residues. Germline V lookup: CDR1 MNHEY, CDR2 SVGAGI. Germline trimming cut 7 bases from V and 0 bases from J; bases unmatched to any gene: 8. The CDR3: CASKGGQESSYEQYF. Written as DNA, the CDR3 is TGTGCCAGCAAGGGGGGACAGGAATCCTCCTACGAGCAGTACTTC.

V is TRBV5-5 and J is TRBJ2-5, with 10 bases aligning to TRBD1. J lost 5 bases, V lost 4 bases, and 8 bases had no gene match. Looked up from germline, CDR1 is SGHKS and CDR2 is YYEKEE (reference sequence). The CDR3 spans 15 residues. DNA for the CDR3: TGTGCCAGCAGCCACCCGGGACAGGGGTGGGAGACCCAGTACTTC. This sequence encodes CASSHPGQGWETQYF. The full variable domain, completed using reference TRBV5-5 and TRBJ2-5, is DAGVTQSPTHLIKTRGQQVTLRCSPISGHKSVSWYQQVLGQGPQFIFQYYEKEERGRGNFPDRFSARQFPNYSSELNVNALLLGDSALYLCASSHPGQGWETQYFGPGTRLLVL.